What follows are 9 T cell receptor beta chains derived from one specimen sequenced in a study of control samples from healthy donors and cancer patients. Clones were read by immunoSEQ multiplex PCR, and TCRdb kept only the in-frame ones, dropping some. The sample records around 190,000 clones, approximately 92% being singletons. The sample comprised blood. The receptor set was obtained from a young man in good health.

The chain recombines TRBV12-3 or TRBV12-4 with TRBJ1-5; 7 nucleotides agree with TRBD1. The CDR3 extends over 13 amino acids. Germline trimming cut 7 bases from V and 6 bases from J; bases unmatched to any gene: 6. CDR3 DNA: TGTGCCAGCACCCGACAGGGCGGTCAGCCCCAGCATTTT. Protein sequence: CASTRQGGQPQHF.

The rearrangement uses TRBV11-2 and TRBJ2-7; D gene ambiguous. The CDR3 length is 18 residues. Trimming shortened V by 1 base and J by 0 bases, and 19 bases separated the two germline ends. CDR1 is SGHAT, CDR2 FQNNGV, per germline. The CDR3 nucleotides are TGTGCCAGCAGCTTAGCTGGCCGAGGAGCAAAGAGCTCCTACGAGCAGTACTTC. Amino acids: CASSLAGRGAKSSYEQYF. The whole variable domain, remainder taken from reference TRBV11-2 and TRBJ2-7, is EAGVAQSPRYKIIEKRQSVAFWCNPISGHATLYWYQQILGQGPKLLIQFQNNGVVDDSQLPKDRFSAERLKGVDSTLKIQPAKLEDSAVYLCASSLAGRGAKSSYEQYFGPGTRLTVT.

CDR3 residues: CAYRSIDSETQYF. CDR3 nucleotide sequence: TGTGCCTACAGGAGTATTGACTCAGAGACCCAGTACTTC. This chain uses TRBV30 with TRBJ2-5, with D possibly being TRBD1 (5 bases). This CDR3 has 13 amino acids. CDR1 GTSNPN and CDR2 SVGIG come from the germline V gene (reference sequence). Trimming left V 7 bases short and J 4 bases short, with 16 bases between.

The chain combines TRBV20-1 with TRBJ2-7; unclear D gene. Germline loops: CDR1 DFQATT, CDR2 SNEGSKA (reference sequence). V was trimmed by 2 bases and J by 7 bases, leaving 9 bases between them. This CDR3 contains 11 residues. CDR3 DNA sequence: TGCAGTGCTAGAAGGGTGGGGGAGCAGTACTTC. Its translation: CSARRVGEQYF.

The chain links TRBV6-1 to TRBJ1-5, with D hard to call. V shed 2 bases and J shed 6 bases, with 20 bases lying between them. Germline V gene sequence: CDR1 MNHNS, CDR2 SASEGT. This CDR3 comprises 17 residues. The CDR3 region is CASSEKGQRLLSQPQHF. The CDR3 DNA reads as TGTGCCAGCAGTGAAAAGGGCCAGAGGCTTTTAAGTCAGCCCCAGCATTTT.

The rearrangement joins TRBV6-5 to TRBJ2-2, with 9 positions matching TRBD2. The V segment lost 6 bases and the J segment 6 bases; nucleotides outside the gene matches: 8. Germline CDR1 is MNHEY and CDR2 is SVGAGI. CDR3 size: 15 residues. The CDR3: CASRLAVAGAGELFF. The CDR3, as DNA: TGTGCCAGCAGGCTCGCGGTAGCGGGAGCCGGGGAGCTGTTTTTT.

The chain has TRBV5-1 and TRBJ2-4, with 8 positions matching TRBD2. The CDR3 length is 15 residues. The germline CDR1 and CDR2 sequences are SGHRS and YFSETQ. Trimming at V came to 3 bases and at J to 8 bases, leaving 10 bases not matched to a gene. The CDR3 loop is CASSSLAGREDIQYF. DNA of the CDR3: TGCGCCAGCAGCTCGTTAGCGGGAAGGGAGGACATTCAGTACTTC.

CDR3 DNA: TGTGCCAGCAGTCCCTCGTCCCTCCAGGGGGCCCTTAACTATGGCTACACCTTC. This encodes CASSPSSLQGALNYGYTF. This chain links TRBV27 with TRBJ1-2, with 8 bases identical to TRBD1. The CDR3 is 18 amino acids. Trimming removed 5 bases from V and 1 base from J; junction bases left unmatched: 15. Germline V CDR1 and CDR2: MNHEY, SMNVEV (reference sequence).

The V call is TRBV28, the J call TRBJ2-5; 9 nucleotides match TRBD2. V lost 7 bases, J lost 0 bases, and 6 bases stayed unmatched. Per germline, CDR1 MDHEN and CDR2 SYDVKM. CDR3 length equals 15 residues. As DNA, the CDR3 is TGTGCCAGCACTTGGCCTAGCGGGAACCAAGAGACCCAGTACTTC. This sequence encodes CASTWPSGNQETQYF.